This TCR beta chain emerged from a study of read filtering for tumor transcriptome and immune sequencing. Overall study context: Revised staging placed roughly 8 patients in R-ISS I, some 17 in II, more than 5 in III. Points from the study as a whole: Compared with RNA-seq, IR-seq gave much higher clonotype depth and reliability. Sorted CD138-negative bone marrow cells were not purified T cells.

Molecular barcoded adaptors covering alpha/delta and beta/gamma chains were used on roughly 400 ng RNA. TCRdb processed the reads anew with MiXCR; each CDR3 protein has one entry. Of approximately 40,000 distinct CDR3 sequences listed, roughly an eighth are singletons. This clonotype was found many times. Its target is not known. The TCR comes from a donor over 35 with multiple myeloma. The sample consisted of a population of CD138-negative cells sorted from bone marrow.

CDR3 residues: CASRLSDSGANVLTF. The CDR3 DNA is TGCGCCAGCAGGCTTAGCGACTCTGGGGCCAACGTCCTGACTTTC. This chain joins TRBV5-1 and TRBJ2-6; the D gene is possibly TRBD2 (5 bases). CDR1 is SGHRS and CDR2 is YFSETQ in the germline V gene. This CDR3 region has 15 residues. V was trimmed by 5 bases and J by 0 bases, leaving 9 bases between them.